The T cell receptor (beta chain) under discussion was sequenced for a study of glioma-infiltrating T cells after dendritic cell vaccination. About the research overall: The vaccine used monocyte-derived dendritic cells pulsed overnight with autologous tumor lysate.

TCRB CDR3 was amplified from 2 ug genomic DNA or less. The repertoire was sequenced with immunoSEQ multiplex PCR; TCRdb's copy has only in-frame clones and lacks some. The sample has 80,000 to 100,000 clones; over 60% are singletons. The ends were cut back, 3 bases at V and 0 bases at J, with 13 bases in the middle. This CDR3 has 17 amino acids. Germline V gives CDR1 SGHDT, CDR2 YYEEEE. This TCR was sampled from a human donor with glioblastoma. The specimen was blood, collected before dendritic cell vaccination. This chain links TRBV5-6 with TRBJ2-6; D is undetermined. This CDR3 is CASSSLFSRSGANVLTF. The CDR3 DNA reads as TGTGCCAGCAGCTCACTCTTTTCGCGCTCTGGGGCCAACGTCCTGACTTTC.